This T cell receptor (beta chain) was found in a study of cytomegalovirus exposure and HLA in healthy donors (dated by TCRdb to between 2016 and 2019). Regarding the research as a whole: An earlier analysis of several hundred of the donors reported about 250 Gb of sequence data and roughly 100 million unique TCR beta sequences from approximately 180 million T cells. To decide whether each TCR beta V gene segment behaved as functional or pseudogenic, an earlier analysis of some 600 of the donors relied on high-throughput TCR beta sequencing. Roughly 5 DR-DQ haplotypes were handled as single units for association and clustering, since linkage in the cohort was strong. The number of donors typed differed by locus, with about 629-630 for A, B, C, DRB1 and DQB1, more than 500 for DQA1, about 610 for DPA1, and approximately 470 for DPB1. An early release covering roughly 580 HLA-typed donors comprised 250 to 350 gigabases of sequencing data and approximately 80 million unique TCR sequences. Both class I and class II loci were covered by HLA typing, at four-digit resolution. A separate validation cohort of 90 to 150 different subjects was used in addition to the roughly 670-subject first cohort. A later genetic analysis took genome-wide SNP genotypes for about 55% of the 666 donors and used that subset as a discovery cohort. Among 398 genotyped donors of the cohort, an average of 235,054 unique TCR beta nucleotide sequences were sequenced per donor, roughly 20% of them non-productive. High-throughput TCR immunosequencing, statistical association of individual TCRs with disease status, and machine learning were combined to predict cytomegalovirus infection status. Using immunosequencing, the study profiled T cell repertoires from 500 to 800 subjects and related those repertoires to cytomegalovirus serostatus. All discovery cohort repertoires had been generated on a single sequencing platform. The genetic ancestry cluster associated with self-reported Caucasian donors included roughly four fifths of the roughly 390 genotyped donors. Donor age, sex, ethnicity and CMV serostatus were compiled together with the repertoire data. Rather than drawing on any new phenotypic data, the later analysis identified candidate immune exposures from TCR beta sequences and the way those sequences occurred across donors. In a later analysis, previously published TCR beta repertoires from 666 donors were re-analyzed and high-resolution HLA genotyping was added so that TCR occurrence patterns could be studied. The aim of the study was to test whether cataloging public T cell receptors could identify signatures of past pathogen exposure.

Worth noting for this clone: Its antigen is not yet known. Per-base quality was not reported, and no clone a single base away is much larger than it.

The cohort was made up of around 720 healthy bone marrow donors. Cohort members were all nominally healthy when sampled, although unrecorded immune exposures were likely present. The donor tested CMV seronegative and was one of the 352 seronegative cohort members. A peripheral blood sample was provided by each donor, and peripheral blood mononuclear cells were used for TCR beta sequencing. Genomic DNA extraction from the blood cell samples was performed with the Qiagen DNeasy Blood Extraction Kit. Study-level results and caveats: Cytomegalovirus status was reported to be diagnosed by the classifier with high specificity and sensitivity in both the original and validation cohorts. In an earlier analysis of about 600 of the donors, most TCR beta V segments appeared in productive rearrangements about 87% or about 30% of the time, broadly matching IMGT annotations. When HLA alleles, especially DR and DQ, strongly co-occurred, attributing TCR associations to individual alleles was difficult. This cohort had only TCR beta chains sequenced, and the lack of alpha or paired-chain data limited which features could be detected. In a later analysis, several top co-occurrence clusters were reported to appear linked to parvovirus B19, influenza, CMV and Epstein-Barr virus. A further reported finding was that TCR beta sequences accurately predicted the HLA-A and HLA-B alleles for most subjects in the first cohort. According to a later analysis, TCR association rates differed among HLA loci, with DRB1 alleles showing the most associated TCRs and HLA-C alleles showing the fewest. Most TCR sequences were seen in very few donors, while some public TCRs were found in many individuals. In a later analysis, most CMV-associated TCR beta chains were found to appear HLA-restricted, with HLA associations seemingly driven largely by CMV exposure. A total of about 150 TCR beta chains were listed by the study as associated with cytomegalovirus. Because some donors lacked HLA typing at each locus, the association tests relied only on the typed subset. Compared with equally common non-associated chains, HLA-associated TCR beta chains in a later analysis were more clonally expanded and had lower generation probabilities. Compared with the roughly 700-donor mean, donors in an Asian-associated ancestry cluster had fewer N-insertions in productive TCRs, according to a later genetic analysis. Linkage disequilibrium might explain the correlated functional status among segregating V segments, but an unknown experimental factor could not be ruled out. A later analysis associated around 16,000 TCR beta sequences with specific HLA alleles at a false discovery rate of 0.05. In vitro tests confirmed that a few of the cytomegalovirus-associated TCR beta chains recognize cytomegalovirus antigens. It was suggested by the authors that the approach could potentially be generalized to other disease states and immunological phenotypes. Approximately 16 rarely observed V segments, including chromosome 9 orphons, were excluded from the earlier analysis of a few hundred of the donors because counts were too low. V-gene and J-gene trimming of TCR beta chains was associated with a missense DCLRE1C variant in a later genetic analysis, and the association was replicated in an independent cohort. For the cohort, immune exposure information was limited to CMV serostatus. A cluster of highly shared sequence variants was judged likely to be a technical artifact of the sequencing pipeline. Roughly uniform sequencing depth across donors was assumed in presence/absence analyses, although this assumption may not hold. Some IMGT-functional V segments, including TRBV6-2 and TRBV6-3, could not be distinguished by the 87-base-pair reads and were therefore excluded.

Libraries were made using the immunoSEQ multiplex PCR assay. The multiplex PCR relied on a mix of 60 forward primers for TCR Vbeta segments and 13 reverse primers for TCR Jbeta segments. Amplification of the CDR3 region of rearranged TCR beta genes was performed with a multiplex PCR assay on genomic DNA. Amplified TCR beta libraries were sequenced as 87-base-pair reads on the Illumina HiSeq System. Per the original workflow: Across the 670 or so repertoires, a later analysis counted some 81 million unique TCR beta chains, about 10 million of which were shared by at least two donors. To remove PCR and sequencing errors, raw reads were error-corrected and collapsed into unique sequences using a nearest-neighbor algorithm that merged closely related sequences. CDR3 sequences were aligned to IMGT reference sequences to assign V, D and J gene segments. Each retained sequence needed at least a six-nucleotide match to both a V gene segment and a J gene segment. Rearrangements were called productive when the CDR3 lacked stop codons and stayed in frame with V and J; all others were non-productive. Following IMGT convention, CDR3 was defined as the stretch from the second conserved V-encoded cysteine up to the conserved J-encoded phenylalanine. The earlier analysis of 500 to 650 of the donors excluded any sequence lacking an unambiguous match to a single V gene segment. An earlier analysis of several hundred of the donors called V segments functional above 56.7% productive rearrangements and segregating when the between-donor standard deviation exceeded 5%. A statistical classification framework was developed to diagnose cytomegalovirus status using the catalog of TCR beta chain sequences. A later analysis assigned V and J genes by comparing TCR nucleotide sequences with IMGT/GENE-DB human TR gene sequences. In a later analysis, CDR3 sequences and most-parsimonious VDJ recombination scenarios were assigned using the TCRdist pipeline. In a later analysis, each TCR beta chain was defined by its CDR3 amino acid sequence together with its V-gene family, and reads lacking a unique V-gene family were excluded. A later analysis removed 592 highly shared, low-generation-probability nucleotide sequences to deal with suspected cross-contamination and a sequencing artifact. In a later analysis, a clonal expansion index for each public chain was calculated from normalized within-repertoire ranks of inferred template counts. In a later analysis, generation probabilities were computed using a VDJ recombination model fitted to out-of-frame rearrangements, and the results were checked against IGoR. In a later analysis, TCR-TCR, TCR-HLA and TCR-CMV co-occurrence was scored with hypergeometric tests, and a repertoire-size bias correction was applied to TCR pairs. In a later analysis, false discovery rates were estimated by permuting HLA or CMV assignments 20 times. In a later analysis, co-occurring TCRs were grouped using DBSCAN, and TCRdist sequence similarity was added for clustering within HLA-allele-positive subsets. Repertoires with fewer than 30,000 or more than 120,000 public chains were left out of co-occurrence clustering, as were about five repertoires with anomalous nucleotide sharing. TCRdb's version of the immuneACCESS table is confined to in-frame rearrangements and falls short of the full clone set. An unresolved V gene accounts for under half of the shortfall where checked; the remainder is of unknown origin. That table supplies the V and J calls and clone size; D and trimming were determined from the DNA. This sample lists 55,000 to 80,000 clones; 65% to 80% were detected once. The top ten constitute 5% to 6.5% of the sample.

CDR1 and CDR2, looked up from the germline V gene, are SQVTM and ANQGSEA. The CDR3 holds 12 amino acids from the cysteine to the phenylalanine. The sequence is cut down to CDR3 DNA, 36 bases in frame from base 1. V loses 8 bases of germline sequence and J loses 3 bases, and the interval between the two ends is 11 bases. Sequencing input: PBMCs. The receptor chain draws on TRBV29-1 and TRBJ2-1; confidence is insufficient to name the D gene. This clonotype was sampled from a young woman in good health and CMV-seronegative. The DNA is TGCAGCCCAGTAGCTGGCTACAATGAGCAGTTCTTC. This yields the protein CSPVAGYNEQFF.